The 21 T cell receptor beta chains reported below all come from one sample, sequenced in a study of molecular identifiers for immune sequencing clone quantification. In TCRdb, the PCR reads were re-called with MiXCR into one record per CDR3 protein. The data show approximately 680,000 distinct CDR3 sequences, about 25% seen once. The sequenced sample consisted of naive CD8+ T cells from blood, with Jurkat cell RNA spiked in. Indicated subset: FACS-sorted CD8+CD4-CCR7+CD45RA+ naive T cells. These TCRs come from a human donor in good health. Some libraries in this study had Jurkat cell RNA spiked in.

On this clonotype: One base away lies a much larger clone, so this may be a sequencing read error. This is likely a read error, given that the CDR3 carries no conserved phenylalanine or tryptophan at its end. The rearrangement joins TRBV29-1 to TRBJ2-7; D call uncertain. This CDR3 spans 13 amino acids. V was cut by 1 base and J by 3 bases, with 10 bases left in between. Germline V gene data show CDR1 as SQVTM and CDR2 as ANQGSEA. The CDR3 coding sequence is TGCAGCGTTGAAGTTAACACCGACTACGAGCAGTACTCC. This gives the protein CSVEVNTDYEQYS.

This clonotype has ten or more counts. The J gene is TRBJ1-5, the V gene TRBV6-6; TRBD1 matches 7 bases. Looked up from germline, CDR1 is MNHNY and CDR2 is SVGAGI (reference sequence). The CDR3 is 14 amino acids. V was clipped by 5 bases and J by 5 bases; unmatched bases: 6. CDR3 sequence reads: CASSPRTGDQPQHF. The CDR3 bases are TGTGCCAGCAGTCCCCGGACAGGCGATCAGCCCCAGCATTTT.

The V gene is TRBV20-1, the J gene TRBJ2-7; D tentatively fits TRBD1 or TRBD2 (5 bases each). From germline, CDR1 is DFQATT and CDR2 SNEGSKA (reference sequence). V was cut by 6 bases and J by 0 bases, with 18 bases left in between. This CDR3 contains 15 residues. CDR3 loop: CSALPSWDVSYEQYF. CDR3 DNA sequence: TGCAGTGCGCTTCCTTCGTGGGACGTCTCCTACGAGCAGTACTTC.

This clonotype was seen a handful of times. This chain uses TRBV28 with TRBJ2-2; 13 bases align to TRBD2. CDR3 length: 18 amino acids. CDR1 and CDR2 from the germline V gene are MDHEN and SYDVKM. J gave up 4 bases and V 2 bases, and 7 bases lay outside the gene matches. CDR3 DNA sequence: TGTGCCAGCAGTTTAGTACTAGCGGGAGGGCCTGGCACCGGGGAGCTGTTTTTT. This translates into CASSLVLAGGPGTGELFF.

There are a few counts of this clonotype. The chain combines TRBV11-2 with TRBJ2-1; D gene ambiguous. V lost 6 bases and J 0 bases, leaving 15 bases between the germline ends. The length of the CDR3 is 16 residues. Germline loops: CDR1 SGHAT, CDR2 FQNNGV. This chain's CDR3 is CASSRLDPSSYNEQFF. In DNA, the CDR3 is TGTGCCAGCAGTCGACTCGACCCCAGCTCCTACAATGAGCAGTTCTTC.

On this clonotype: This may come from a read error, since a much larger clone is one base off. This sequence joins TRBV6-2 or TRBV6-3 and TRBJ1-1; D call uncertain. Germline CDR1 and CDR2: MNHEY and SVGEGT. There are 13 residues in the CDR3. V was trimmed by 1 base and J by 0 bases, leaving 3 bases between them. Here the CDR3 DNA reads TGTGCCAGCAGTTACTGGATGAACACTGAAGCTTTCTTT. This sequence encodes CASSYWMNTEAFF.

Points on this clonotype: A much larger clone lies a single base off, so this may be a read error. The chain links TRBV27 to TRBJ2-3; 12 nucleotides align to TRBD1. Germline lookup yields CDR1 MNHEY and CDR2 SMNVEV (reference sequence). The CDR3 has 16 amino acids. The chain's CDR3 is CASIPEGQGARDTRYF. The CDR3 DNA reads TGTGCCAGCATTCCGGAGGGACAGGGGGCGAGGGATACGCGGTATTTT.

The rearrangement joins TRBV27 to TRBJ2-7; D possibly uses TRBD1 or TRBD2 (5 bases each). CDR1 and CDR2 (germline): MNHEY, SMNVEV (reference sequence). The germline V and J ends were trimmed by 4 bases and 4 bases, with 14 bases remaining between them. This CDR3 has 14 residues. The CDR3, as DNA: TGTGCCAGCAGTTCTTTTGGGACCCTGTACGAGCAGTACTTC. The encoded protein is CASSSFGTLYEQYF.

The chain links TRBV6-5 to TRBJ2-3, with D maybe TRBD2 (6 bases). The V end was cut by 7 bases, the J end by 1 base, with 18 bases between. In germline, CDR1 is MNHEY, CDR2 SVGAGI. The CDR3 has 16 amino acids. In DNA, the CDR3 is TGTGCCAGCACTAGGGGATGGGGGGAGGGCACAGATACGCAGTATTTT. It yields the protein CASTRGWGEGTDTQYF.

The CDR3 loop reads CSARDPRTRPRYGYTF. CDR3 coding DNA: TGCAGTGCTAGAGATCCCAGGACAAGGCCACGCTATGGCTACACCTTC. The chain couples TRBV20-1 to TRBJ1-2; D perhaps matches TRBD1 (5 bases). V lost 0 bases and J 4 bases, leaving 18 bases between the germline ends. There are 16 residues in the CDR3. The germline CDR1 and CDR2 sequences are DFQATT and SNEGSKA (reference sequence).

About this clonotype: Since no conserved phenylalanine or tryptophan closes the CDR3, a read error is the likely cause. V is TRBV20-1 and J is TRBJ2-7; TRBD1 matches at 8 bases. Germline V gives CDR1 DFQATT, CDR2 SNEGSKA (reference sequence). The CDR3 has 13 residues. This CDR3 is CSVPGQVSYEQYL. The CDR3 nucleotides read TGCAGCGTTCCGGGACAGGTCTCCTACGAGCAGTACCTC.

As regards this clonotype: No conserved phenylalanine or tryptophan is present at the end of the CDR3, so a read error is the likely explanation. The chain joins TRBV4-1 to TRBJ2-1; D gene ambiguous. The V end was cut by 4 bases, the J end by 4 bases, with 14 bases between. Germline assignment: CDR1 MGHRA and CDR2 YSYEKL. The CDR3 has 15 residues. CDR3 sequence (DNA): TGCGCCAGCAGCCTAGCAGACGCTCTATACAATGAGCAGTTCTCC. Its translation: CASSLADALYNEQFS.

This chain connects TRBV19 to TRBJ2-2, with D unresolved. Germline-derived CDR1 and CDR2 are LNHDA and SQIVND (reference sequence). Trimming took 1 base from V and 9 from J, leaving 12 bases between them. The CDR3 has 14 amino acids. Written as DNA, the CDR3 is TGTGCCAGTAGTATAGGTAGCAGCAAGCGGGAGCTGTTTTTT. It codes for CASSIGSSKRELFF.

This clonotype was seen many times. The chain recombines TRBV12-5 with TRBJ1-2; a possible D gene is TRBD1 (5 bases). CDR3 length: 14 amino acids. Germline CDR1 is LGHNT and CDR2 is FRNRAP. Trimming removed 1 base at V and 4 bases at J, with 10 bases between. The CDR3 protein is CASGLARDGYGYTF. CDR3 DNA: TGTGCTAGTGGTTTGGCTCGGGACGGCTATGGCTACACCTTC.

Worth noting for this clonotype: A much larger clone differs from this one at a single base, so this may be a read error. This rearrangement joins TRBV28 to TRBJ1-6; the D is unclear. Germline V gene data show CDR1 as MDHEN and CDR2 as SYDVKM. The CDR3 consists of 16 residues. CDR3 amino acids: CASSPAPSSYNPPLHF. CDR3 in DNA: TGTGCCAGCAGTCCGGCCCCGAGCTCCTATAATCCACCCCTCCACTTT.

This clonotype was recorded a few times. The gene calls are TRBV20-1 and TRBJ2-7, with TRBD2 matching 8 bases. V lost 6 bases, J lost 1 base, and 14 bases stayed unmatched. CDR1 and CDR2 from the germline V gene are DFQATT and SNEGSKA (reference sequence). CDR3 length: 16 residues. This CDR3 reads CSAVPLLAALSYEQYF. The CDR3 DNA is TGCAGTGCAGTACCCCTACTAGCGGCACTATCCTACGAGCAGTACTTC.

Ten or more counts support this clonotype. The chain links TRBV27 to TRBJ2-3, with TRBD1 matching over 8 bases. CDR3 length equals 17 residues. Germline loops: CDR1 MNHEY, CDR2 SMNVEV (reference sequence). The V gene end was trimmed by 4 bases and the J gene end by 4 bases; junction bases not matched to a gene: 13. The DNA of the CDR3 is TGTGCCAGCAGTTCCCACTTCATTGACAGGGGTGCAGATACGCAGTATTTT. Its protein is CASSSHFIDRGADTQYF.

The sample holds many counts of this clonotype. V gene TRBV5-1 combines with J gene TRBJ2-3; TRBD1 or TRBD2 may be the D gene (5 bases each). The germline V gene has CDR1 SGHRS and CDR2 YFSETQ. The CDR3 runs 14 residues. Trimming left V 4 bases short and J 0 bases short, with 9 bases between. The DNA of the CDR3 is TGCGCCAGCAGCAATTGGGACAGCACAGATACGCAGTATTTT. It encodes CASSNWDSTDTQYF.

The genes are TRBV30 and TRBJ2-7; possibly TRBD2 for D (5 bases). Trimming took off 4 bases at V and 4 bases at J, with 26 bases between the two ends. CDR3 size: 17 residues. CDR1 is GTSNPN and CDR2 is SVGIG in the germline V gene (reference sequence). CDR3 sequence reads: CAWTQGSGRLIRYEQYF. In DNA form, the CDR3 reads TGTGCCTGGACTCAAGGGAGCGGCCGACTGATTCGTTACGAGCAGTACTTC. Full variable domain (remainder filled in from reference TRBV30 and TRBJ2-7): SQTIHQWPATLVQPVGSPLSLECTVEGTSNPNLYWYRQAAGRGLQLLFYSVGIGQISSEVPQNLSASRPQDRQFILSSKKLLLSDSGFYLCAWTQGSGRLIRYEQYFGPGTRLTVT.

About this clonotype itself: A read error may explain this, as a much larger clone is one base away. This chain connects TRBV27 to TRBJ1-5; D is undetermined. There are 13 residues in the CDR3. The germline V gene has CDR1 MNHEY and CDR2 SMNVEV (reference sequence). CDR3: CASSIGPRQPRHF. The CDR3 bases are TGTGCCAGCAGTATCGGGCCGCGCCAGCCCCGGCATTTT.

In this sample, this clonotype turned up many times. The rearrangement uses TRBV29-1 and TRBJ2-7, with 9 nucleotides matching TRBD2. Looked up from germline, CDR1 is SQVTM and CDR2 is ANQGSEA. The CDR3 length is 13 residues. V lost 6 bases, J lost 3 bases, and 6 bases stayed unmatched. The CDR3 loop reads CSVMTSGGYEQYF. The CDR3 coding sequence is TGCAGCGTCATGACTAGCGGAGGCTACGAGCAGTACTTC.